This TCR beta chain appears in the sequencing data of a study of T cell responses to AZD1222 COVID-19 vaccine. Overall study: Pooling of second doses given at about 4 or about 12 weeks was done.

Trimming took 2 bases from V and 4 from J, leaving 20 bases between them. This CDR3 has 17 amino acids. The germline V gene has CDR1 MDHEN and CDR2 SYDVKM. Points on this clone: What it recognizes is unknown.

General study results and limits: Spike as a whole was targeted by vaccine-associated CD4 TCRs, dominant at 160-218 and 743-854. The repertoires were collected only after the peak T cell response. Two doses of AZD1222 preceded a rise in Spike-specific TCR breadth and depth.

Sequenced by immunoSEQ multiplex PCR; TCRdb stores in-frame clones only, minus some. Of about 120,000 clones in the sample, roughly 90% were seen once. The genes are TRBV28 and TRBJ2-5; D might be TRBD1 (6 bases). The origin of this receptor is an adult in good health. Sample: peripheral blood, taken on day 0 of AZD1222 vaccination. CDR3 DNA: TGTGCCAGCAGTTTACCCCAAACGATCGACAGGTCAGAGACCCAGTACTTC. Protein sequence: CASSLPQTIDRSETQYF. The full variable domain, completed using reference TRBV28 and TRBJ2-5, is DVKVTQSSRYLVKRTGEKVFLECVQDMDHENMFWYRQDPGLGLRLIYFSYDVKMKEKGDIPEGYSVSREKKERFSLILESASTNQTSMYLCASSLPQTIDRSETQYFGPGTRLLVL.